The clone carrying this TCR beta chain was counted at least ten times. The CDR3 contains 17 residues. Germline lookup yields CDR1 SGHNT and CDR2 YYREEE (reference sequence). Trimming at V came to 6 bases and at J to 0 bases, leaving 13 bases not matched to a gene. The data were obtained in a study of patients and donors after allogeneic stem cell transplantation. TCRdb re-analysed the RT-PCR reads in MiXCR, keeping a single row per CDR3 protein. Here the sample spans 30,000 or so distinct CDR3 sequences, over 6.5% being singletons. The specimen sequenced was blood, either unsorted or a sorted T cell fraction (not recorded which). This TCR came from a human donor who was either an allogeneic HSCT recipient or a stem cell or donor lymphocyte infusion donor (not recorded which). It is not recorded whose cells these are; they may come from a transplant donor. The V gene is TRBV5-4, the J gene TRBJ2-3; 7 nucleotides agree with TRBD1. The CDR3 sequence: CASNGRRDSPSTDTQYF. CDR3 sequence (DNA): TGTGCCAGCAATGGCCGAAGGGACAGCCCTAGCACAGATACGCAGTATTTT.